The 23 T cell receptor beta chains given below trace back to one sample, sequenced in a study of cytomegalovirus exposure and HLA in healthy donors. Researchers ran the PCR with 60 Vbeta and 13 Jbeta primers. Using immunoSEQ multiplex PCR, the repertoire was profiled, and TCRdb retains in-frame clones only, with some absent. This sample has about 200,000 clones; almost 85% occur once, and the top ten carry 2% to 2.5%. The sequencing input was PBMCs. All receptors come from a woman in her 50s in good health and CMV-seronegative.

V usage is TRBV28 and J usage is TRBJ2-1; D is perhaps TRBD1 (6 bases). Germline-derived CDR1 and CDR2 are MDHEN and SYDVKM. Between the trimmed V and J ends, which lost 8 bases and 4 bases, there was a span of 9 bases. This CDR3 comprises 12 residues. CDR3 nucleotide sequence: TGTGCCAGCGGGACAACGTACAATGAGCAGTTCTTC. It codes for CASGTTYNEQFF.

The V and J genes are TRBV2 and TRBJ2-7; D remains unclear. CDR3 length equals 12 residues. V lost 11 bases, J lost 0 bases, and 11 bases lay in between. The germline V gene encodes CDR1 SNHLY and CDR2 FYNNEI. Here the CDR3 reads CAARYSSYEQYF. CDR3 bases: TGTGCCGCCAGATACAGCTCCTACGAGCAGTACTTC.

The chain joins TRBV14 to TRBJ2-6, with D perhaps matching TRBD2 (6 bases). The CDR3 has 17 amino acids. V was clipped by 4 bases and J by 2 bases, with 15 bases between them. CDR1 SGHDN and CDR2 FVKESK come from the germline V gene. The CDR3 loop reads CASSPGVGGPGANVLTF. The CDR3 DNA follows: TGTGCCAGCAGCCCCGGGGTGGGGGGACCTGGGGCCAACGTCCTGACTTTC.

The chain carries TRBV10-3 and TRBJ2-2, with D maybe TRBD2 (5 bases). From germline, CDR1 is ENHRY and CDR2 SYGVKD. Trimming removed 0 bases at V and 6 bases at J, with 14 bases between. The CDR3 loop spans 16 amino acids. The DNA of the CDR3 is TGTGCCATCAGTGAGTCCGGGCTAGCCTCCCCCGGGGAGCTGTTTTTT. This sequence encodes CAISESGLASPGELFF.

This chain joins TRBV11-2 and TRBJ2-1; 9 bases align to TRBD2. With 4 bases clipped from V and 4 bases from J, the junction kept 8 bases outside the gene matches. The CDR3 runs to 16 residues. Looked up from germline, CDR1 is SGHAT and CDR2 is FQNNGV. CDR3 DNA: TGTGCCAGCAGCTCGTGGGTAGCGGGAGCTTACAATGAGCAGTTCTTC. Amino acid sequence: CASSSWVAGAYNEQFF.

The rearrangement links TRBV27 to TRBJ2-7; 9 bases agree with TRBD1. This CDR3 spans 15 amino acids. Germline V gives CDR1 MNHEY, CDR2 SMNVEV (reference sequence). Losses at the gene ends were 11 bases for V and 4 bases for J; bases not matched to a gene: 15. The CDR3 is CASQITGTGIYEQYF. CDR3 bases: TGTGCCTCCCAAATCACCGGGACAGGGATTTACGAGCAGTACTTC.

This chain's CDR3 is CSAGDRGPNYGYTF. CDR3 nucleotides: TGCAGCGCGGGGGACAGGGGCCCTAACTATGGCTACACCTTC. This sequence joins TRBV29-1 and TRBJ1-2; 10 bases map to TRBD1. Germline V gives CDR1 SQVTM, CDR2 ANQGSEA. This CDR3 region has 14 residues. Unmatched junction bases numbered 5, after V lost 7 bases and J lost 0 bases.

The sample holds one count of this clone. This chain uses TRBV6-4 with TRBJ1-1; D perhaps matches TRBD1 (6 bases). The V end was cut by 0 bases, the J end by 9 bases, with 11 bases between. This CDR3 has 13 amino acids. Germline CDR1 is MRHNA and CDR2 is SNTAGT. CDR3 region: CASSDSPGQKAFF. DNA for the CDR3: TGTGCCAGCAGTGACTCCCCCGGACAGAAAGCTTTCTTT.

The chain links TRBV6-5 to TRBJ1-1; TRBD1 aligns across 8 bases. From germline, CDR1 is MNHEY and CDR2 SVGAGI. The CDR3 extends over 13 amino acids. V lost 2 bases to trimming and J lost 10 bases; unmatched junction nucleotides: 6. In DNA form, the CDR3 reads TGTGCCAGCAGTTACGGACAGGGACCGGGAGCTTTCTTT. Protein sequence: CASSYGQGPGAFF.

With respect to this clone: The sample has other DNA sequences that encode this CDR3 too. The chain recombines TRBV27 with TRBJ2-7, with a possible D match to TRBD1 (5 bases). Trimming removed 2 bases at V and 0 bases at J, with 5 bases between. The CDR3 loop spans 13 amino acids. CDR1 is MNHEY and CDR2 is SMNVEV in the germline V gene (reference sequence). CDR3 in amino acids: CASSLRGSYEQYF. In DNA, the CDR3 is TGTGCCAGCAGTTTAAGGGGCTCCTACGAGCAGTACTTC.

This clone was counted between two and nine times. This chain uses TRBV11-1 with TRBJ1-1, with 9 bases that match TRBD1. Germline CDR1 and CDR2: SGHAT and FQDESV (reference sequence). The V gene end was trimmed by 4 bases and the J gene end by 5 bases; junction bases not matched to a gene: 5. CDR3 size: 14 residues. CDR3: CASSYDRGGTEAFF. Written as DNA, the CDR3 is TGTGCCAGCAGCTATGACAGGGGGGGTACTGAAGCTTTCTTT.

The rearrangement links TRBV4-2 to TRBJ2-1, with 10 bases fitting TRBD2. CDR1 LGHNA and CDR2 YNFKEQ come from the germline V gene. The CDR3 covers 16 residues. Losses at the gene ends were 1 base for V and 10 bases for J; bases not matched to a gene: 10. The CDR3 loop reads CASSQGFQRGGAEQFF. The CDR3 DNA is TGTGCCAGCAGCCAAGGATTCCAGCGGGGGGGGGCGGAGCAGTTCTTC.

CDR3 coding DNA: TGTGCCAGCAGTTGGGGACAGTTACGAGAACAGTACTTC. It encodes CASSWGQLREQYF. The rearrangement uses TRBV27 and TRBJ2-7; 7 bases match TRBD1. Germline V CDR1 and CDR2: MNHEY, SMNVEV (reference sequence). V lost 4 bases, J lost 10 bases, and 10 bases stayed unmatched. The CDR3 is 13 amino acids.

The chain has TRBV9 and TRBJ1-1; 7 bases agree with TRBD1. The CDR3 is made up of 15 amino acids. After removal of 0 bases from V and 3 bases from J, the junction contained 5 bases not matched to a gene. The germline CDR1 and CDR2 sequences are SGDLS and YYNGEE. CDR3 DNA sequence: TGTGCCAGCAGCGTAGGGGGACAGATAGACACTGAAGCTTTCTTT. Translation gives CASSVGGQIDTEAFF.

This sequence joins TRBV18 and TRBJ2-5; 10 bases line up with TRBD1. The J call is uncertain, as TRBJ2-7 better fits the DNA end. CDR3 length: 17 residues. From germline, CDR1 is KGHSH and CDR2 LQKENI. The CDR3 sequence: CASSPLLRQGASYEQYF. CDR3 nucleotide sequence: TGTGCCAGCTCACCACTGCTAAGACAGGGGGCATCCTACGAGCAGTACTTC.

V gene TRBV5-8 combines with J gene TRBJ1-5, with D unclear. The V and J ends lost 5 bases and 0 bases respectively, with 12 bases between them. Germline loops: CDR1 SGHTS, CDR2 YDEGEE. The CDR3 extends over 15 amino acids. As DNA, the CDR3 is TGTGCCAGCAGTTCCGGGATACATAGCAATCAGCCCCAGCATTTT. It is translated as CASSSGIHSNQPQHF.

This clone occurred a few times. The rearrangement joins TRBV5-1 to TRBJ1-4; 7 bases are a match to TRBD1. J gave up 8 bases and V 5 bases, and 9 bases lay outside the gene matches. Germline lookup yields CDR1 SGHRS and CDR2 YFSETQ. The CDR3 covers 14 residues. In nucleotides, the CDR3 is TGCGCCAGCAGGACCGACAGGGAAGGCGAAAAACTGTTTTTT. Translating it yields CASRTDREGEKLFF.

This chain connects TRBV7-9 to TRBJ2-7, with D perhaps matching TRBD1 (5 bases). The CDR3 runs 12 residues. CDR1 and CDR2 from the germline V gene are SEHNR and FQNEAQ (reference sequence). V lost 6 bases and J lost 4, with 10 bases in between. CDR3 nucleotide sequence: TGTGCCAGCAGAGGGGAAACTTACGAGCAGTACTTC. It encodes CASRGETYEQYF.

The chain employs TRBV28 and TRBJ1-5; 7 nucleotides line up with TRBD1. This CDR3 contains 15 residues. Germline assignment: CDR1 MDHEN and CDR2 SYDVKM. V lost 5 bases, J lost 3 bases, and 7 bases stayed unmatched. CDR3 in DNA: TGTGCCAGCAGTGGGACAGTGAACTTCAATCAGCCCCAGCATTTT. Protein product: CASSGTVNFNQPQHF.

The DNA for the CDR3 is TGCGCCAGCAGCTTGACAGGGCCCTCCTACGAGCAGTACTTC. Protein sequence: CASSLTGPSYEQYF. This sequence joins TRBV5-1 and TRBJ2-7; a weak D match, TRBD1 (6 bases). With 1 base removed from V and 0 bases from J, the gap between germline ends came to 8 bases. The germline V gene has CDR1 SGHRS and CDR2 YFSETQ. The CDR3 sequence is 14 residues long.

The rearrangement uses TRBV16 and TRBJ1-4; 8 bases are shared with TRBD1. Per the germline V gene, CDR1 is KGHSY and CDR2 is FQNENV. V trimming: 4 bases; J trimming: 3 bases; junction bases outside the gene matches: 4. The CDR3 has 15 amino acids. The CDR3 reads CASSPQGAANEKLFF. Written as DNA, the CDR3 is TGTGCCAGCAGCCCCCAGGGGGCGGCTAATGAAAAACTGTTTTTT. The variable domain in full, completed from reference TRBV16 and TRBJ1-4, reads GEEVAQTPKHLVRGEGQKAKLYCAPIKGHSYVFWYQQVLKNEFKFLISFQNENVFDETGMPKERFSAKCLPNSPCSLEIQATKLEDSAVYFCASSPQGAANEKLFFGSGTQLSVL.

This clone was found a few times. Here the CDR3 reads CASSARTGATTGELFF. The CDR3, as DNA: TGTGCCAGCAGCGCACGGACGGGAGCCACCACCGGGGAGCTGTTTTTT. The chain carries TRBV9 and TRBJ2-2, with a weak D call TRBD2 (6 bases). Trimming shortened V by 3 bases and J by 4 bases, and 16 bases separated the two germline ends. Germline loops: CDR1 SGDLS, CDR2 YYNGEE. The CDR3 has 16 residues.

The rearrangement joins TRBV6-5 to TRBJ1-1; D is unresolved. Deletions cut 0 bases from V and 1 base from J, with 6 bases between. CDR1 and CDR2 from the germline V gene are MNHEY and SVGAGI. CDR3 length equals 14 residues. CDR3 sequence (DNA): TGTGCCAGCAGTTACTCGGCAGGGAACACTGAAGCTTTCTTT. Protein: CASSYSAGNTEAFF.